The rows below give T cell receptor beta chains drawn from one sample of a study of memory CD4+ T cells and cytomegalovirus serostatus. Data came from immunoSEQ multiplex PCR; TCRdb stores just in-frame clones and leaves some out. The data hold 60,000 to 70,000 clones, with 80% observed a single time. The sample taken for sequencing was memory CD4+ T cells from blood. These receptors all come from an adult in good health and CMV-seronegative. Some clones in this sample may be carry-over from other donors' samples. Each CDR3 is given with its conserved first and last residue. D genes are given only for firm matches. The size of a clone is reported for some rows only, either as once, few or many, or as a class for expanded clones.

j_call | v_call | clone_size | d_call | cdr3_nt | cdr3_aa
TRBJ1-2 | TRBV7-9 | . | . | TGTGCCAGCAGCTCAGGGGACTATGGCTACACCTTC | CASSSGDYGYTF
TRBJ1-6 | TRBV27 | few | . | TGTGCCAGCAGTTTATCCGCTCAAGCCCCAAATTCACCCCTCCACTTT | CASSLSAQAPNSPLHF
TRBJ2-1 | TRBV9 | . | . | TGTGCCAGCAGCGTAGGTGCCGGAGGGTACAATGAGCAGTTCTTC | CASSVGAGGYNEQFF
TRBJ2-1 | TRBV11-3 | . | . | TGTGCCAGCAGCCAGAACGGGTACAATGAGCAGTTCTTC | CASSQNGYNEQFF
TRBJ2-7 | TRBV5-1 | . | TRBD2 | TGCGCCAGCAGCTTACTAGCGGGGGGTTACGAGCAGTACTTC | CASSLLAGGYEQYF
TRBJ2-1 | TRBV4-3 | . | . | TGCGCCAGCAGCGTTGGTAAGGGAAGCTCCTACAATGAGCAGTTCTTC | CASSVGKGSSYNEQFF
TRBJ2-7 | TRBV6-5 | . | TRBD2 | TGTGCCAGCAGTTACCGGCGGGAGGGCCCTCGGGAGCAGTACTTC | CASSYRREGPREQYF
TRBJ1-1 | TRBV15 | . | . | TGTGCCACCAGCAGAGACCCGGGACGATGGAACACTGAAGCTTTCTTT | CATSRDPGRWNTEAFF
TRBJ1-3 | TRBV4-1 | few | . | TGCGCCAGCAGCCAAGTCGAAGTTGTGATGTACAGGGCGGACGGAAACACCATATATTTT | CASSQVEVVMYRADGNTIYF
TRBJ1-2 | TRBV6-5 | . | TRBD1 | TGTGCCAGCAGTTTACCGACGGTACAGGGGGCGGATGGCTACACCTTC | CASSLPTVQGADGYTF
TRBJ2-7 | TRBV28 | . | . | TGTGCCAGCAGTTTATCGGGGAGTTTTAGCCACTACGAGCAGTACTTC | CASSLSGSFSHYEQYF
TRBJ1-1 | TRBV27 | . | TRBD1 | TGTGCCAGCAGCACATCCGGGACAGGGGGTTCAACTTTCTTT | CASSTSGTGGSTFF
TRBJ1-2 | TRBV19 | few | TRBD1 | TGTGCCAGTAGTATAGGCGATCGTGGACAGGGCGCTAGTGGCTACACCTTC | CASSIGDRGQGASGYTF
TRBJ2-5 | TRBV5-1 | . | TRBD1 | TGCGCCAGCAGCCCCAGCCTGACAGGGGCCGGCGGAGAGACCCAGTACTTC | CASSPSLTGAGGETQYF
TRBJ1-1 | TRBV7-3 | once | TRBD1 | TGTGCCAGCAGCCCCGGACAGGGGGCAGGCACTGAAGCTTTCTTT | CASSPGQGAGTEAFF
TRBJ2-7 | TRBV6-1 | few | . | TGTGCCAGCGGGGGGGACAGAAGTGACTCCTACGAGCAGTACTTC | CASGGDRSDSYEQYF
TRBJ1-2 | TRBV28 | . | TRBD1 | TGTGCCAGCAGTTATTATTCGGGACAGATTGGAGGCTACACCTTC | CASSYYSGQIGGYTF
TRBJ1-2 | TRBV29-1 | . | TRBD1 | TGCAGCGTTGGATCAGACAGGGTTGGCTATGGCTACACCTTC | CSVGSDRVGYGYTF
TRBJ1-2 | TRBV11-2 | . | . | TGTGCCAGCAGCCGACCAGGGTATGCGGAGGGCTACACCTTC | CASSRPGYAEGYTF
TRBJ1-5 | TRBV6-1 | . | . | TGTGCCAGCAGTGAGGTTAACTCCCAAGGGCGGCCCCAGCATTTT | CASSEVNSQGRPQHF
TRBJ2-7 | TRBV2 | . | TRBD1 | TGTGCCAGCAGGGGGACAGGGACTTTCTCCTACGAGCAGTACTTC | CASRGTGTFSYEQYF
TRBJ1-5 | TRBV4-2 | . | . | TGTGCCAGCAGCCAAGCGAGCAGCGGAAAGCGGCCCCAGCATTTT | CASSQASSGKRPQHF
TRBJ2-4 | TRBV9 | once | . | TGTGCCAGCAGCGATAAGGAGGGCGCCTATGGGGACATTCAGTACTTC | CASSDKEGAYGDIQYF
TRBJ2-3 | TRBV7-3 | . | . | TGTGCCAGCAGCTTAGGTTTAGGGACAGATACGCAGTATTTT | CASSLGLGTDTQYF
TRBJ2-7 | TRBV5-1 | . | . | TGCGCCAGCAGCCAGCAGCACGGGAGCTCCTACGAGCAGTACTTC | CASSQQHGSSYEQYF
TRBJ1-2 | TRBV30 | . | TRBD1 | TGTGCTCGACAGGGCTTTGGCTATGGCTACACCTTC | CARQGFGYGYTF
TRBJ2-7 | TRBV28 | . | . | TGTGCCAGCAGGGACCGCTCCCACATTTCCTACGAGCAGTACTTC | CASRDRSHISYEQYF